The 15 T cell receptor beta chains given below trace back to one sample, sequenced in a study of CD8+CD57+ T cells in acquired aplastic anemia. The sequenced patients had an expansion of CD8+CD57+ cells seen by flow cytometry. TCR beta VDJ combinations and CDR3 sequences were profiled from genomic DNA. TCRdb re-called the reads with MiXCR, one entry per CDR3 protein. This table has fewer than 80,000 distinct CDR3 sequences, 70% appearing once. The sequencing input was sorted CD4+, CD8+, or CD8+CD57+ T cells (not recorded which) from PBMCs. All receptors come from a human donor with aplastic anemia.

CDR3 coding DNA: TGTGCCATCAGTGCGGGGCAGGGGTTGGGGTCACCCCTCCACTTT. Protein sequence: CAISAGQGLGSPLHF. The rearrangement joins TRBV10-3 to TRBJ1-6; possible D gene TRBD1, 6 bases. The CDR3 extends over 15 amino acids. Per the germline V gene, CDR1 is ENHRY and CDR2 is SYGVKD. V was pared by 4 bases and J by 10 bases, with 17 bases between.

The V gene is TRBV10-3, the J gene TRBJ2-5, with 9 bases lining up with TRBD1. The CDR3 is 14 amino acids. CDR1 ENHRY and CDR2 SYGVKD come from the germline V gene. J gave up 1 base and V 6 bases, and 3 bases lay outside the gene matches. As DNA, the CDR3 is TGTGCCATCAGCCCGACAGGGGGCCAAGAGACCCAGTACTTC. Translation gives CAISPTGGQETQYF.

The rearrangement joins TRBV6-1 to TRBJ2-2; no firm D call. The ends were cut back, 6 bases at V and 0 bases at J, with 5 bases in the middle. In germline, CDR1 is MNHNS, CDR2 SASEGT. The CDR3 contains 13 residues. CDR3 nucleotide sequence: TGTGCCAGCAGCCCCACGAACACCGGGGAGCTGTTTTTT. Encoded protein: CASSPTNTGELFF.

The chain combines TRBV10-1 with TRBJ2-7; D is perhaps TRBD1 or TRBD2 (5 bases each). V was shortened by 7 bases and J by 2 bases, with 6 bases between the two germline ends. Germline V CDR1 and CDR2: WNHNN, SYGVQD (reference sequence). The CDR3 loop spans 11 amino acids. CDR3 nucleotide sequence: TGCGCCAGCAAGGGACCCTACGAGCAGTACTTC. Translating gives CASKGPYEQYF.

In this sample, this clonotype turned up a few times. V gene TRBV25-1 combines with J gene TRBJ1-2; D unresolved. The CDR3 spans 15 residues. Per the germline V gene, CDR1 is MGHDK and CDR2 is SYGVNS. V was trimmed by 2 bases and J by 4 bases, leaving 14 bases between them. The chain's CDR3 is CASSENDGLLYGYTF. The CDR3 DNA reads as TGTGCCAGCAGTGAAAATGACGGATTGCTCTATGGCTACACCTTC.

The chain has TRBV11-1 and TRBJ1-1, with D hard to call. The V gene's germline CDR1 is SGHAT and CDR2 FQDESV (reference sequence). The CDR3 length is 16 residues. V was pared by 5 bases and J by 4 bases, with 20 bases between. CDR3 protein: CASSKHPWGYGTEAFF. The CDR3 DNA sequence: TGTGCCAGCAGCAAACATCCTTGGGGATACGGCACTGAAGCTTTCTTT.

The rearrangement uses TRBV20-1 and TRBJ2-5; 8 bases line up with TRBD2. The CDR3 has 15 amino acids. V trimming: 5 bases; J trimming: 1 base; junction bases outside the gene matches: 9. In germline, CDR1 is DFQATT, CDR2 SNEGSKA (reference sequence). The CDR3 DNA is TGCAGTGCTGGGAAGCCGGGGACTAGCCAAGAGACCCAGTACTTC. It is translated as CSAGKPGTSQETQYF.

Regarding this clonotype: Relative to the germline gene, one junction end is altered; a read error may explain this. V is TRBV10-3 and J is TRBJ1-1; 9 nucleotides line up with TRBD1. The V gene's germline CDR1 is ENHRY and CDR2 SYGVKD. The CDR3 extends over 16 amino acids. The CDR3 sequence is CAISENRGRGNTEAFF. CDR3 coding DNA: TGTGCTATCAGTGAGAACAGGGGGCGAGGGAACACTGAAGCTTTCTTT.

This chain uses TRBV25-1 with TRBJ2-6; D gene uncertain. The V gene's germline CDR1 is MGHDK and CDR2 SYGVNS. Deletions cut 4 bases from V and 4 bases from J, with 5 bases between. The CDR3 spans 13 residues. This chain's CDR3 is CASSATGANVLTF. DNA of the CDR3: TGTGCCAGCAGTGCGACAGGGGCCAACGTCCTGACTTTC.

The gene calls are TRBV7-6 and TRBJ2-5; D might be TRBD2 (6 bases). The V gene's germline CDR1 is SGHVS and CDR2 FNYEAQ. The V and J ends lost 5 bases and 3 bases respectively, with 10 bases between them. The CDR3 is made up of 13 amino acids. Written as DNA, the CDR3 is TGTGCCAGCAGCATGGACTATAAAGAGACCCAGTACTTC. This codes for CASSMDYKETQYF.

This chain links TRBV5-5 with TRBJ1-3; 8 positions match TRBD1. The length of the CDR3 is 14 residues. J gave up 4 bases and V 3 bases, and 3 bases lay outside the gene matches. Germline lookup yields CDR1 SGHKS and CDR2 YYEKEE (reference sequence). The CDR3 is CASSSTGVGNTIYF. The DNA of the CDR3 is TGTGCCAGCAGCTCGACAGGGGTCGGAAACACCATATATTTT. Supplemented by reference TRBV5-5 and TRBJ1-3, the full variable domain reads DAGVTQSPTHLIKTRGQQVTLRCSPISGHKSVSWYQQVLGQGPQFIFQYYEKEERGRGNFPDRFSARQFPNYSSELNVNALLLGDSALYLCASSSTGVGNTIYFGEGSWLTVV.

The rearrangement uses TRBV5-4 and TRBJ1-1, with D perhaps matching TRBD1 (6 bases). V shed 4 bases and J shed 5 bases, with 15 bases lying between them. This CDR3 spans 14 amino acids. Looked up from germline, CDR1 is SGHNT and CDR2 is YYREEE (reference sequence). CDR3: CASSVHRVGTEAFF. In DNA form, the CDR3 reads TGTGCCAGCAGCGTCCACAGGGTCGGGACTGAAGCTTTCTTT.

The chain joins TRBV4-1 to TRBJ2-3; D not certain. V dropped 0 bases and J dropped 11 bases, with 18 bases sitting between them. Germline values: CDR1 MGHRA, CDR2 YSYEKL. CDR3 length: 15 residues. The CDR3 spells CASSQDLDGPQRQYF. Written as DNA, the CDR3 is TGCGCCAGCAGCCAAGATCTCGACGGGCCCCAGAGGCAGTATTTT.

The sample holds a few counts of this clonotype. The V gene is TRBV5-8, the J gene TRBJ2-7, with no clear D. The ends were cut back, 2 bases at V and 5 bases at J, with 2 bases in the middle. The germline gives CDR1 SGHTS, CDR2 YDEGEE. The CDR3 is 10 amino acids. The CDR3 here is CASSLDEQYF. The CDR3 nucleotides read TGTGCCAGCAGCTTAGACGAGCAGTACTTC.

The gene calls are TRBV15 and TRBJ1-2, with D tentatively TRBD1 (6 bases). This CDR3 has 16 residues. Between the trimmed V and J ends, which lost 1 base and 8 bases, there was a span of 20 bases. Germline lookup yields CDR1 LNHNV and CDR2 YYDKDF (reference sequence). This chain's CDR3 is CATSRAHRTGLSGYTF. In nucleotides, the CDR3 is TGTGCCACCAGCAGAGCCCACCGTACAGGGCTCAGCGGCTACACCTTC.